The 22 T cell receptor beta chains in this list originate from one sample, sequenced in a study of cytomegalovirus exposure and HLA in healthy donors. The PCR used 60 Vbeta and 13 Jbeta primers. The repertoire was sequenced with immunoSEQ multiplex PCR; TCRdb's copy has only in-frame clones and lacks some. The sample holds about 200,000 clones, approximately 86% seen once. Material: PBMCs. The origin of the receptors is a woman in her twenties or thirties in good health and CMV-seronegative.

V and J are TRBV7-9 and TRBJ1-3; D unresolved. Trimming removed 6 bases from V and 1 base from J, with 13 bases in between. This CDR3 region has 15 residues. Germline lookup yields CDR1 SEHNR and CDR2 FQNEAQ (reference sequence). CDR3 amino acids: CASSHEGGSGNTIYF. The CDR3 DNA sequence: TGTGCCAGCAGTCATGAGGGTGGTTCTGGAAACACCATATATTTT.

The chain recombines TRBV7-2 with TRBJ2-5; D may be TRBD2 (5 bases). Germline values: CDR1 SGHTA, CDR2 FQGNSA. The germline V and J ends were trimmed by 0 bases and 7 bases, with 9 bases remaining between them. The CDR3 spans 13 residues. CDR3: CASSLALAGTQYF. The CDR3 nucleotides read TGTGCCAGCAGCTTAGCTCTAGCTGGGACCCAGTACTTC.

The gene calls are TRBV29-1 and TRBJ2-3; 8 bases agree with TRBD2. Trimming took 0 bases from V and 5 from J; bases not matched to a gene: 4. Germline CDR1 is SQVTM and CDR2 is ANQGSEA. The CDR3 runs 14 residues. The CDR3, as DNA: TGCAGCGTTGAAGATACGGGAGGGAAAGATACGCAGTATTTT. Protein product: CSVEDTGGKDTQYF.

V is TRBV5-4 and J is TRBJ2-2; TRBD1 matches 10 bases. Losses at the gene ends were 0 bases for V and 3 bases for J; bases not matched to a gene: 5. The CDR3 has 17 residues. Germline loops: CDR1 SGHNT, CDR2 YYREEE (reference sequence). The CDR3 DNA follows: TGTGCCAGCAGCTTGGAGGTGACAGGGGGCTACACCGGGGAGCTGTTTTTT. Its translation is CASSLEVTGGYTGELFF.

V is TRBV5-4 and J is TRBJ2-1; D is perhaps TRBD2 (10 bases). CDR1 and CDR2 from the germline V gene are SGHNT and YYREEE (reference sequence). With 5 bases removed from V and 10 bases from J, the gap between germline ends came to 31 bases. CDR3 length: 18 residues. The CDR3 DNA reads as TGTGCCAGCAGGGTCCCGGGACAGGGATCGAGCGGGGGGGAGGAGCAGTTCTTC. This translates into CASRVPGQGSSGGEEQFF.

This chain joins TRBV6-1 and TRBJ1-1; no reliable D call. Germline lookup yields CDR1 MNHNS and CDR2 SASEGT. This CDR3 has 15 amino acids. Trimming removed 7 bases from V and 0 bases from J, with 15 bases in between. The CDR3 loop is CASTFLGVMNTEAFF. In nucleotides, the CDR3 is TGTGCCAGCACCTTCCTCGGGGTGATGAACACTGAAGCTTTCTTT.

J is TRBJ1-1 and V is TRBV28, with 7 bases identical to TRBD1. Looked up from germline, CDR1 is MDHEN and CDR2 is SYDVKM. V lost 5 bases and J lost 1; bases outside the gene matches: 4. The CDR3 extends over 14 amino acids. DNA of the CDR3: TGTGCCAGCAGTCCAGGGGGAGAGAACACTGAAGCTTTCTTT. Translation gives CASSPGGENTEAFF.

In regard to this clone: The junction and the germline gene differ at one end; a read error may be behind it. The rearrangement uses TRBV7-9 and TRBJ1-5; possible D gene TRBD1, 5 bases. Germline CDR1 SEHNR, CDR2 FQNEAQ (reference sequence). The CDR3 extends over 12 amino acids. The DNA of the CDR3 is TGTTCCAGCAGCCCTGGGGCTCAGCCCCAGCATTTT. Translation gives CSSSPGAQPQHF.

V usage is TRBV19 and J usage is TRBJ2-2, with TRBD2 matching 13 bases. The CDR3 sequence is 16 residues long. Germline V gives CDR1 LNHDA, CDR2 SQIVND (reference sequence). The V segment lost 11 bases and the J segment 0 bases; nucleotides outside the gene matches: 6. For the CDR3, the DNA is TGTGCCTCCCGGACTAGCGGGGGCACGAACACCGGGGAGCTGTTTTTT. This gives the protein CASRTSGGTNTGELFF.

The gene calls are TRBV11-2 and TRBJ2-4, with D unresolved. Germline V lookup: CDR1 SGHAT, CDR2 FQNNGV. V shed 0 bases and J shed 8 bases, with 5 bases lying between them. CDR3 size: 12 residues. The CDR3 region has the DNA TGTGCCAGCAGCTTAGATAGAGACATTCAGTACTTC. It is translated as CASSLDRDIQYF. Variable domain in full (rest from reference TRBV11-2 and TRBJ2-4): EAGVAQSPRYKIIEKRQSVAFWCNPISGHATLYWYQQILGQGPKLLIQFQNNGVVDDSQLPKDRFSAERLKGVDSTLKIQPAKLEDSAVYLCASSLDRDIQYFGAGTRLSVL.

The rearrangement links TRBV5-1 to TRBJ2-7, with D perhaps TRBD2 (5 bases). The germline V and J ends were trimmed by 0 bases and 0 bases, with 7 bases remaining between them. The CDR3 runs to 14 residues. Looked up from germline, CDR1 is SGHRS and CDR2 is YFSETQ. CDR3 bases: TGCGCCAGCAGCTTGGCCGGAGGCTCCTACGAGCAGTACTTC. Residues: CASSLAGGSYEQYF.

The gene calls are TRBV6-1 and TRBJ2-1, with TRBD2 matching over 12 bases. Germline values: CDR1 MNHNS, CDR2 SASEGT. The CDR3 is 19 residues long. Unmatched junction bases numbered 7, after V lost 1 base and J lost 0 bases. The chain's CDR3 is CASSEEPLLAGGSYNEQFF. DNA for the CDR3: TGTGCCAGCAGTGAAGAACCCCTACTAGCGGGAGGCTCCTACAATGAGCAGTTCTTC.

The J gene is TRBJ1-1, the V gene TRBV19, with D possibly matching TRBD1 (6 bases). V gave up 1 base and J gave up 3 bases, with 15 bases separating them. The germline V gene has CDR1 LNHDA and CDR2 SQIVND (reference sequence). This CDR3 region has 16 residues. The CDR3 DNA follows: TGTGCCAGTAGTATAGCCAGGCGGGGGGCGCACACTGAAGCTTTCTTT. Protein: CASSIARRGAHTEAFF.

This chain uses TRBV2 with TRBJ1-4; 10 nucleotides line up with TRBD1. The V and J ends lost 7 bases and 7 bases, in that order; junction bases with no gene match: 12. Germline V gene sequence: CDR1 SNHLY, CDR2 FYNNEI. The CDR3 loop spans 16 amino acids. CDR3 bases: TGTGCCAGCACCTTCTACCCGGGACAGGGGAGTGAAAAACTGTTTTTT. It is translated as CASTFYPGQGSEKLFF.

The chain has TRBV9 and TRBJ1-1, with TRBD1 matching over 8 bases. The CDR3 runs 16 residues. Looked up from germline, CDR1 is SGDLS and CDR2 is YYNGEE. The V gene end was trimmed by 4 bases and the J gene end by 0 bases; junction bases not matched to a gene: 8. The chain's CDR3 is CASSRSGGDMNTEAFF. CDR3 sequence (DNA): TGTGCCAGCAGCCGGTCAGGGGGCGACATGAACACTGAAGCTTTCTTT.

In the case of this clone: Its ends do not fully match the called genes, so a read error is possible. CDR3 sequence reads: CASSPGTGELNEQFF. Here the CDR3 DNA reads TGTGCTAGCAGCCCTGGGACAGGGGAACTTAATGAGCAGTTCTTC. The V and J genes are TRBV7-7 and TRBJ2-1; 10 nucleotides align to TRBD1. Germline-derived CDR1 and CDR2 are SSHAT and FNYEAQ (reference sequence). The CDR3 sequence is 15 residues long.

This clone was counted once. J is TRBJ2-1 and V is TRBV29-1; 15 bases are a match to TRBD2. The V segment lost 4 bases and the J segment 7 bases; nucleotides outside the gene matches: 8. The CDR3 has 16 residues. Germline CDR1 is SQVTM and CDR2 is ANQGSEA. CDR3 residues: CSVGTSGRASGNEQFF. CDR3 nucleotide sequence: TGCAGCGTTGGGACTAGCGGGAGGGCCTCTGGGAATGAGCAGTTCTTC.

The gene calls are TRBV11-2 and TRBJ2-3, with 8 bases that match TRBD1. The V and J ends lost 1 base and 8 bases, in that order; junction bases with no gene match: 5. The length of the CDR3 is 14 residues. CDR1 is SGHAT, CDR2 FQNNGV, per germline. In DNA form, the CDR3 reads TGTGCCAGCAGCTTAGTCGTCGGACAGGGTACGCAGTATTTT. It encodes CASSLVVGQGTQYF.

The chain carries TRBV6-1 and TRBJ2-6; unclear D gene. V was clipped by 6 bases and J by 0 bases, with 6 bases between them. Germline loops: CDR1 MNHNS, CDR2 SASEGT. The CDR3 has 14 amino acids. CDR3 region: CASSLSSGANVLTF. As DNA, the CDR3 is TGTGCCAGCAGCCTGTCCTCTGGGGCCAACGTCCTGACTTTC.

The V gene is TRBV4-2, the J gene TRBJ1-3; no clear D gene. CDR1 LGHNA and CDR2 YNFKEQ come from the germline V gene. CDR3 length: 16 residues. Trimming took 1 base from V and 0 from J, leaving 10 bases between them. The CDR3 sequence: CASSQGRGNSGNTIYF. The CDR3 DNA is TGTGCCAGCAGCCAAGGGCGGGGAAACTCTGGAAACACCATATATTTT.

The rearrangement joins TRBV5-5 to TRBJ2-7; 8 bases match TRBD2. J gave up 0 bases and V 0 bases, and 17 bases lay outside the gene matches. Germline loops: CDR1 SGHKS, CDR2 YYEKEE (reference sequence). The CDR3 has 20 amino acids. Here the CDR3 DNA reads TGTGCCAGCAGCTTGGGCTCGACGTTCCAGAGACTAGCGTACTCCTACGAGCAGTACTTC. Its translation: CASSLGSTFQRLAYSYEQYF.

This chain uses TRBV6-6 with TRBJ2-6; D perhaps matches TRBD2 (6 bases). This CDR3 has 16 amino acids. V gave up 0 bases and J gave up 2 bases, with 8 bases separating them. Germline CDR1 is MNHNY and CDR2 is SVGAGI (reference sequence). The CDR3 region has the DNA TGTGCCAGCAGTTACTCACCGGGGGCTGGGGCCAACGTCCTGACTTTC. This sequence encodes CASSYSPGAGANVLTF.